These T cell receptor beta chains were read from a single sample in a study of blood T cell repertoires in COVID-19. TCRdb's table, derived via immunoSEQ multiplex PCR, lists solely in-frame clones and lacks some. The profile covers around 97,000 clones, with approximately 89% appearing a single time and roughly 15% taken by the ten largest. The specimen sequenced was peripheral blood. These TCRs come from a woman of 80 years or more in a cohort sampled during active COVID-19. Each CDR3 is given with its conserved first and last residue. Each record gives: CDR3 protein, CDR3 DNA, J gene, V gene, D gene, clone size, CDR3 length. The D gene is left open where the match is weak. The size of a clone is reported for some rows only, either as once, few or many, or as a class for expanded clones.

CASSPLRAKNIQYF TGTGCCAGCTCACCACTTCGGGCCAAAAACATTCAGTACTTC TRBJ2-4 TRBV18 . . 14
CASSPGTNTDTQYF TGTGCCAGCTCACCCGGGACAAACACAGATACGCAGTATTTT TRBJ2-3 TRBV18 . . 14
CAWANRITEAFF TGTGCCTGGGCAAACAGGATCACTGAAGCTTTCTTT TRBJ1-1 TRBV30 . . 12
CASTRAGAGYNEQFF TGCGCCAGCACGAGGGCGGGAGCGGGCTACAATGAGCAGTTCTTC TRBJ2-1 TRBV4-1 TRBD2 . 15
CASSSDSWSGYTF TGCGCCAGCAGCTCGGACAGCTGGTCCGGCTACACCTTC TRBJ1-2 TRBV5-1 . once 13
CASSPRGTGDTGELFF TGTGCCAGCAGCCCTCGTGGGACAGGGGACACCGGGGAGCTGTTTTTT TRBJ2-2 TRBV7-9 TRBD1 . 16
CAISEPGLAGAGYNEQFF TGTGCCATCAGTGAGCCGGGACTAGCGGGGGCCGGTTACAATGAGCAGTTCTTC TRBJ2-1 TRBV10-3 TRBD2 . 18
CASAFWDREFF TGTGCCAGCGCTTTTTGGGACAGGGAGTTCTTC TRBJ2-1 TRBV27 TRBD1 . 11
CATSDRSGSSYNEQFF TGTGCCACCAGTGATCGTAGCGGGAGCTCCTACAATGAGCAGTTCTTC TRBJ2-1 TRBV24-1 TRBD2 . 16
CASRGRVVNTGELFF TGTGCCTCCAGGGGTCGAGTAGTAAACACCGGGGAGCTGTTTTTT TRBJ2-2 TRBV3-1/TRBV3-2 . . 15
CASRESDRVSNEQFF TGTGCCAGCAGGGAATCAGACAGGGTCAGTAATGAGCAGTTCTTC TRBJ2-1 TRBV6-4 TRBD1 . 15
CASSSYTDTQYF TGTGCCAGCAGTTCTTACACAGATACGCAGTATTTT TRBJ2-3 TRBV6-5 . . 12
CASKGGQDSYNSPLHF TGCGCCAGCAAGGGGGGACAGGACTCCTATAATTCACCCCTCCACTTT TRBJ1-6 TRBV5-1 TRBD1 . 16
CASSRRDRLLGTQYF TGTGCCAGCAGCAGGCGGGACAGATTACTTGGGACCCAGTACTTC TRBJ2-5 TRBV13 . . 15
CASSSGGAMSYEQYF TGCGCCAGCAGCTCCGGGGGGGCGATGTCCTACGAGCAGTACTTC TRBJ2-7 TRBV5-1 TRBD2 . 15
CASSSRTGWNQPQHF TGTGCCAGCAGCTCCAGGACAGGGTGGAATCAGCCCCAGCATTTT TRBJ1-5 TRBV7-2 TRBD1 . 15
CATSDGIGTRDNEQFF TGTGCCACCAGTGATGGTATCGGGACTAGAGACAATGAGCAGTTCTTC TRBJ2-1 TRBV24-1 TRBD2 . 16
CASSGGGGSYNEQFF TGTGCCAGCTCTGGGGGAGGCGGCTCCTACAATGAGCAGTTCTTC TRBJ2-1 TRBV6-5 . . 15
CASSQGGVTDTQYF TGTGCCAGCAGCCAGGGCGGGGTCACAGATACGCAGTATTTT TRBJ2-3 TRBV3-1/TRBV3-2 . . 14
CASSSLAGGAGELFF TGTGCCAGCAGCTCACTAGCGGGAGGAGCCGGGGAGCTGTTTTTT TRBJ2-2 TRBV5-5 TRBD2 . 15
CASSLALLLAGEETQYF TGTGCCAGCAGCTTAGCCTTACTTCTAGCGGGGGAGGAGACCCAGTACTTC TRBJ2-5 TRBV7-8 TRBD2 once 17
CASSLGPGTDTQYF TGCGCCAGCAGCTTGGGACCGGGGACAGATACGCAGTATTTT TRBJ2-3 TRBV5-1 . . 14
CASSQGAEATYEQYF TGTGCCAGCTCGCAAGGGGCAGAAGCTACCTACGAGCAGTACTTC TRBJ2-7 TRBV18 . . 15
CASRSGGYTYNEQFF TGTGCCAGCAGGAGCGGGGGGTATACCTACAATGAGCAGTTCTTC TRBJ2-1 TRBV7-2 TRBD2 once 15
CASSIGDRTNSPLHF TGTGCCAGTAGTATTGGGGACAGGACCAATTCACCCCTCCACTTT TRBJ1-6 TRBV19 TRBD1 . 15
CASRETGGITEAFF TGTGCCAGCAGGGAGACAGGGGGCATCACTGAAGCTTTCTTT TRBJ1-1 TRBV25-1 TRBD1 . 14
CASSTRQGARAFF TGTGCCAGTAGCACCAGACAGGGGGCGCGAGCTTTCTTT TRBJ1-1 TRBV19 TRBD1 . 13
CASSLQVPPYNEQFF TGTGCCAGCAGCTTGCAGGTACCCCCCTACAATGAGCAGTTCTTC TRBJ2-1 TRBV5-4 . . 15
CASSILGAATYEQYF TGTGCCAGTAGTATCTTAGGGGCAGCTACCTACGAGCAGTACTTC TRBJ2-7 TRBV19 . . 15
CASKQGLRNTIYF TGTGCCAGCAAACAGGGGTTACGAAACACCATATATTTT TRBJ1-3 TRBV18 TRBD1 . 13
CASSSPPGSPLHF TGTGCCAGCAGTTCCCCTCCAGGCTCACCCCTCCACTTT TRBJ1-6 TRBV27 . few 13